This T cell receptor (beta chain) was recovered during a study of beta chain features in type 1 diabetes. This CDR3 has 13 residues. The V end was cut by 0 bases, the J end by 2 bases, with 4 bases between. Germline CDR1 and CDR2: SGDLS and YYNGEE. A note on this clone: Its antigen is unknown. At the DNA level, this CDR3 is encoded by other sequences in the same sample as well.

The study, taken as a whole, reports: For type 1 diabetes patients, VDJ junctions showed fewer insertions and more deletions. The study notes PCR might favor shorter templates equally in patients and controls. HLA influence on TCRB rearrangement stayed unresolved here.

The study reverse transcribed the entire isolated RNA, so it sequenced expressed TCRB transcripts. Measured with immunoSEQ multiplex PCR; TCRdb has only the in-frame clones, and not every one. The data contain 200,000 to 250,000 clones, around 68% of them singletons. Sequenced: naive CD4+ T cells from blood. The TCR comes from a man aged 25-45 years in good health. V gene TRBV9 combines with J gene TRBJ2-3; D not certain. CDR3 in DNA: TGTGCCAGCAGCGTAGGTTCCACAGATACGCAGTATTTT. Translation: CASSVGSTDTQYF.